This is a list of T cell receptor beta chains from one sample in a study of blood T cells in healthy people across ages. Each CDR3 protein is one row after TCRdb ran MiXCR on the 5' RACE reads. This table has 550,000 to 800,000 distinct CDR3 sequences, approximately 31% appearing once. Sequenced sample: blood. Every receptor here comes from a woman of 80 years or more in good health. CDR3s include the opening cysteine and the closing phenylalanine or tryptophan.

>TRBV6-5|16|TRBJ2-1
CASSYGPPSSYNEQFF
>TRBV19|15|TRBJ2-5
CASSIARDSQETQYF
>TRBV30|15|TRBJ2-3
CAWSYGLAVEDTQYF
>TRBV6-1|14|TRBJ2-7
CASSRGRQSYEQYF
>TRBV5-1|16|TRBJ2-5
CASSSAPLGTPETQYF
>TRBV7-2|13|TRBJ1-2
CASSLTTGSGYTF
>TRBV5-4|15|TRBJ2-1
CASSGGLAGVIEQFF
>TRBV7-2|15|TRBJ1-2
CASSLDRRRNYGYTF
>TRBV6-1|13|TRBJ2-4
CASPNPGQAKQYF
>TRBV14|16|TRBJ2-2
CASSQDVTLNTGELFF
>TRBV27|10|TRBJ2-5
CASYQETQYF
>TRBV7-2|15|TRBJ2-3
CASSSWTSGMDTQYF
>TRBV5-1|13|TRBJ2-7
CASSLADTYEQYF
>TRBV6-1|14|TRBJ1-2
CASSEVTAFYGYTF
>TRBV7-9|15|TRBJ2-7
CASSVARTGSHEQYF
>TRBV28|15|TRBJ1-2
CASSFTGQGNYGYTF
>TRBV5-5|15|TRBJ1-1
CASRGGGVVNTEAFF
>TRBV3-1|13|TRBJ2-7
CASTRTGSDEQYF
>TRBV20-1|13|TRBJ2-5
CSARVTPLGKQYF
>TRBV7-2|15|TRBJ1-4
CASRATGTANEKLFF
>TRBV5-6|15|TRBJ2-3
CASSLVYRGSDTQYF
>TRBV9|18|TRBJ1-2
CASSVTSEIGNLLDGYTF
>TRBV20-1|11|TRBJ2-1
CSARVLNEQFF
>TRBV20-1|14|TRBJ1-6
CSAPSARVGSPLHF
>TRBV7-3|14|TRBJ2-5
CASSPEGGQETQYF
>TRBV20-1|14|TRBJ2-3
CSANRQGGTDTQYF
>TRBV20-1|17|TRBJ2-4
CSASTDIRGATKNIQYF
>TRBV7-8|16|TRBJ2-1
CASSLGSVSSYNEQFF
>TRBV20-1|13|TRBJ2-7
CSARAAGTYEQYF
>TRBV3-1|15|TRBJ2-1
CASSLGGLAVHEQFF
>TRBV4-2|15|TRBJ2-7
CASRVGAGGAYEQYF
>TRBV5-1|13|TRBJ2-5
CATRQNHGETQYF
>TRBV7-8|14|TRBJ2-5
CASSGGLIQETQYF
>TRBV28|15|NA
CASSEGASAAYEQYF
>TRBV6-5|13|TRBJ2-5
CASSFLQGRGQYF
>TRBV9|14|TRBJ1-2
CASSVGGTNYGYTF
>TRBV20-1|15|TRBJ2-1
CSARSGSPGPYEQFF
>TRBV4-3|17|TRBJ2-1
CASSQGVPRSSYNEQFF
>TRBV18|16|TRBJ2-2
CASSPPGGSNTGELFF
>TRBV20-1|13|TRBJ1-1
CSATDHKDTEAFF
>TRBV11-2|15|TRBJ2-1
CASSSGAGRGNEQFF
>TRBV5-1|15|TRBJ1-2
CASSLDGSPGYGYTF
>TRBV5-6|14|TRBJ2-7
CASSLGTRTSEQYF
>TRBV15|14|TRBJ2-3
CATSREPAGDTQYF
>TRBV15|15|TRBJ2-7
CATSRGQGASYEQYF
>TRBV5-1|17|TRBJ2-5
CASSLETSGLSVETQYF
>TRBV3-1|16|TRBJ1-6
CASSLQEISYNSPLHF
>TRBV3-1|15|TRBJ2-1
CASSQDAGPAVEQFF
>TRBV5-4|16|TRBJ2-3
CASSRWTSGSTDTQYF
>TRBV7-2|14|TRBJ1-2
CASSLIEGSYGYTF